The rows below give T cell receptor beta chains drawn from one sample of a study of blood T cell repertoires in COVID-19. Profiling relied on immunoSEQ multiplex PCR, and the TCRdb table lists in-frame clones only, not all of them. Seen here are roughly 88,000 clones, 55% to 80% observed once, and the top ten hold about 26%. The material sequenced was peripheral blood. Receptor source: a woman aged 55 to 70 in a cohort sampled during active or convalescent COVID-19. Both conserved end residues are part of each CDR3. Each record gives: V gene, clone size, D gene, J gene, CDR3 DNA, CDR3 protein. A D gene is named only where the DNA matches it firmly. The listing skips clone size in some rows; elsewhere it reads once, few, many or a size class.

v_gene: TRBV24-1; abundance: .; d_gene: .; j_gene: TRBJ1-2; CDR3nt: TGTGCCACCAGTGATTCTAGTACAAGGGGCTACACCTTC; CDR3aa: CATSDSSTRGYTF
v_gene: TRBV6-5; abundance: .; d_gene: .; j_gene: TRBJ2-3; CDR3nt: TGTGCCAGCAGTTTCCAGGGGATCGTAGATACGCAGTATTTT; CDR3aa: CASSFQGIVDTQYF
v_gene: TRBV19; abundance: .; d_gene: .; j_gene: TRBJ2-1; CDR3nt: TGTGCCAGTAGCCGGGACACACTCGGTGAGCAGTTCTTC; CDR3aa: CASSRDTLGEQFF
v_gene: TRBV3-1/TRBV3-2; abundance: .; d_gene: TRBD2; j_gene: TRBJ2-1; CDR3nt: TGTGCCAGCAGCCAAGATCGAGCGGGGGGGCCCCAGGAAAACAATGAGCAGTTCTTC; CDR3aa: CASSQDRAGGPQENNEQFF
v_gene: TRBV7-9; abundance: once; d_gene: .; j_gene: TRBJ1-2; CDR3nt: TGTGCCAGCAGCTTGACGGGGTCGGACTATGGCTACACCTTC; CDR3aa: CASSLTGSDYGYTF
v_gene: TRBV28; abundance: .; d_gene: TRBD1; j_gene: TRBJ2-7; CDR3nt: TGTGCCAGCAGTTCCGCCTGGACAGGGCCCTCGAGGGAGCAGTACTTC; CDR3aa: CASSSAWTGPSREQYF
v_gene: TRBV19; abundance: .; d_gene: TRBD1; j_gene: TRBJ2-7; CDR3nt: TGTGCCAGTAGTCGAGGACAGGGGGCGAATTTAGGTTCTGGCGAGCAGTACTTC; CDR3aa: CASSRGQGANLGSGEQYF
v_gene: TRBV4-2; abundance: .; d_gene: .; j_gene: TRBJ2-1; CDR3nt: TGTGCCAGCAGCCAAGATTGGCAGGGGGGCGACAATGAGCAGTTCTTC; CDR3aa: CASSQDWQGGDNEQFF
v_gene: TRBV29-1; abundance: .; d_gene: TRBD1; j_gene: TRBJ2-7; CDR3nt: TGCAGCGTCCCCGGGACAGGGGGCACGAACGAGCAGTACTTC; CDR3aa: CSVPGTGGTNEQYF
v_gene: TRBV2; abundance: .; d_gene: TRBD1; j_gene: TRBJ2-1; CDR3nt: TGTGCCAGCAGAGCTTGGACAGGGATGGGTCACAATGAGCAGTTCTTC; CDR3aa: CASRAWTGMGHNEQFF
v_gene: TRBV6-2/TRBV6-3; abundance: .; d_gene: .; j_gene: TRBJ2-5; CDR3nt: TGTGCCAGCAGTTTGGAGCCCCTCCAAGAGACCCAGTACTTC; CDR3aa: CASSLEPLQETQYF
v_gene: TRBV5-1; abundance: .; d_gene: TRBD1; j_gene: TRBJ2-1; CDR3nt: TGCGCCAGCAGCGAGAGGGACAGCCCATCCTACAATGAGCAGTTCTTC; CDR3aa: CASSERDSPSYNEQFF
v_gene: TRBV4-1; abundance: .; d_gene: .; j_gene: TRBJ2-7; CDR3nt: TGCGCCAGCAGCCTAGAAAGACAGGGAGGCTACGAGCAGTACTTC; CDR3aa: CASSLERQGGYEQYF
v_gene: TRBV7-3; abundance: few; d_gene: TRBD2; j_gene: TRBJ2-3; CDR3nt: TGTGCCAGCAGCCCAGCAGCGGGGGCCACAGATACGCAGTATTTT; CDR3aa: CASSPAAGATDTQYF
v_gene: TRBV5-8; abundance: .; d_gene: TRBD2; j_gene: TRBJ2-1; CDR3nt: TGTGCCAGCAGCTTGCTCCAGCGTCTAGCGGGGGGGAGAAATGAGCAGTTCTTC; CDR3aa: CASSLLQRLAGGRNEQFF
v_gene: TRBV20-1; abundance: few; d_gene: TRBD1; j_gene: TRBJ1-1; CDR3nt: TGCAGAGGGACAGGGAACACTGAAGCTTTCTTT; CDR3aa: CRGTGNTEAFF
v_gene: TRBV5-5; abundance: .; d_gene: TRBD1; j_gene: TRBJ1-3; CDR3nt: TGTGCCAGCAGCCAGCGGACAGGTGGAAACACCATATATTTT; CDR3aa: CASSQRTGGNTIYF
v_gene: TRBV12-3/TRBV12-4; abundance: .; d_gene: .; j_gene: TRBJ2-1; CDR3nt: TGTGCCAGCAGTCCCCAGGGATACAATGAGCAGTTCTTC; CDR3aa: CASSPQGYNEQFF
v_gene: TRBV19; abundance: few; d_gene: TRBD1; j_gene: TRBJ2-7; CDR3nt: TGTGCCAGTAGTATGTGGACAGGGGAGTACGAGCAGTACTTC; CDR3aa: CASSMWTGEYEQYF
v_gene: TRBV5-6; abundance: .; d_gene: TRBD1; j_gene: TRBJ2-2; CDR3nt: TGTGCCAGCAGCTTCGGACAGGGCTACACCGGGGAGCTGTTTTTT; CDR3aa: CASSFGQGYTGELFF
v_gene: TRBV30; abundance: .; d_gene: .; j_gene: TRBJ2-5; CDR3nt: TGTGCCTGGAGTCCAATGGAGACCCAGTACTTC; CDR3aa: CAWSPMETQYF
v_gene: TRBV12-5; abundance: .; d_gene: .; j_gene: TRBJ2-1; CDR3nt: TGTGCTAGTGGTTTGATTCGACTAGACTACAATGAGCAGTTCTTC; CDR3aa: CASGLIRLDYNEQFF
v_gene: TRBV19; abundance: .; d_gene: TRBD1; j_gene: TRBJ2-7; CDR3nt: TGTGCCAGTAGTATAGCCGGGACAGGGCACTACGAGCAGTACTTC; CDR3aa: CASSIAGTGHYEQYF
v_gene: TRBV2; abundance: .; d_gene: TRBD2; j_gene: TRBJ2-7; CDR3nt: TGTGCCCGCCGTGCGGGGGGGGGCGGCTACGAGCAGTACTTC; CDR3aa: CARRAGGGGYEQYF
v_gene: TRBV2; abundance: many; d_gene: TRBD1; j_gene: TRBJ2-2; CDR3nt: TGTGCCAGCAGGGCTGGGACAGGAAACACCGGGGAGCTGTTTTTT; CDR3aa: CASRAGTGNTGELFF
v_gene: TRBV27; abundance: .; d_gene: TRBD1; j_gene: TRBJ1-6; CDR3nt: TGTGCCAGCAGTTACCGCCCCGCAGGGGGGTATAATTCACCCCTCCACTTT; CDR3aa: CASSYRPAGGYNSPLHF
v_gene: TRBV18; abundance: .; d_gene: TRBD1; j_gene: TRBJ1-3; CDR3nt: TGTGCCAGCTCACTATTGACAGGGGGCTCGACCGGAAACACCATATATTTT; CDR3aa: CASSLLTGGSTGNTIYF
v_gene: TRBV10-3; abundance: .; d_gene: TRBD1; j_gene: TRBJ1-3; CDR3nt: TGTGCCATCAGAACAGGGGCTGGAAACACCATATATTTT; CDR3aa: CAIRTGAGNTIYF
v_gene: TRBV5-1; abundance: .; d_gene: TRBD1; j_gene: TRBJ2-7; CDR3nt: TGCGCCAGCAGCTTGGTTGGGGGACAGGAGAAGACCTACGAGCAGTACTTC; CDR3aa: CASSLVGGQEKTYEQYF
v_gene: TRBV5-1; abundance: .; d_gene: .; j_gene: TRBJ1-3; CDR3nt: TGCGCCAGCAGCTTATCAGGCTCTGGAAACACCATATATTTT; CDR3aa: CASSLSGSGNTIYF
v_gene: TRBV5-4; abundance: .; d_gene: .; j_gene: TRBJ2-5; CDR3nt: TGTGCCAGCAGTAAATCACAGGGCCGGCAAGAGACCCAGTACTTC; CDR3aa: CASSKSQGRQETQYF
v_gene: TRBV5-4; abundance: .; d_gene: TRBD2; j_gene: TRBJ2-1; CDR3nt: TGTGCCAGCAGCCCGGGGACTAGTTCCTACAATGAGCAGTTCTTC; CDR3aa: CASSPGTSSYNEQFF
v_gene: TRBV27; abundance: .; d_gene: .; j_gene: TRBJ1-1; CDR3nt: TGTGCCAGCAGTTCCCGGGGTACCACTGAAGCTTTCTTT; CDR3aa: CASSSRGTTEAFF
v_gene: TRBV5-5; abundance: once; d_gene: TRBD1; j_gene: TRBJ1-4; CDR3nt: TGTGCCAGCTCAAAGACAGGGTCGAATGAAAAACTGTTTTTT; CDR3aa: CASSKTGSNEKLFF
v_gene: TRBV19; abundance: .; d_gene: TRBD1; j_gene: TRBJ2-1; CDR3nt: TGTGCCAGTAGTCCGGACCCCCGGACAGGGGGCTACAATGAGCAGTTCTTC; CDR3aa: CASSPDPRTGGYNEQFF
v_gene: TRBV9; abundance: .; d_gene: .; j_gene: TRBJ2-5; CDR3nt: TGTGCCAGCTCGTCGGGGGGCAAACAAGAGACCCAGTACTTC; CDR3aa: CASSSGGKQETQYF
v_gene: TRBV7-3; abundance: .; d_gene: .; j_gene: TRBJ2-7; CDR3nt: TGTGCCAGCAGCCCGAGGGGGGGATCGAGCTCCTACGAGCAGTACTTC; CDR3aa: CASSPRGGSSSYEQYF
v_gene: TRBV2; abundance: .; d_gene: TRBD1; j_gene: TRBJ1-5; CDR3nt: TGTGCCAGCAGCGAGGGACAGGGGGCCTGGAGCAATCAGCCCCAGCATTTT; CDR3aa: CASSEGQGAWSNQPQHF
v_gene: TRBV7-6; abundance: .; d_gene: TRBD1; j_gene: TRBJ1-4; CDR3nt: TGTGCCAGCAGCCCGGACAGGGTTAATGAAAAACTGTTTTTT; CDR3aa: CASSPDRVNEKLFF
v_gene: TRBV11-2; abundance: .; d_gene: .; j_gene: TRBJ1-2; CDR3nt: TGTGCCAGCAGCTTACGCGTATATGGCTACACCTTC; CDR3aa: CASSLRVYGYTF
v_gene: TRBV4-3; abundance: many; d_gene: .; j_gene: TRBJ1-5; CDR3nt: TGCGCCAGCAGCCAAGAAAGGGGACATAGCAATCAGCCCCAGCATTTT; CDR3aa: CASSQERGHSNQPQHF
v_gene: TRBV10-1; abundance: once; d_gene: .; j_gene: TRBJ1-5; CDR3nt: TGCGCCAGCAGTGAGCCCCGGGGGGGATTGTTGGTTCAGCCCCAGCATTTT; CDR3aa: CASSEPRGGLLVQPQHF
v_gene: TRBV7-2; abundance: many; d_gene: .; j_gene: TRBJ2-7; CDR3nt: TGTGCCAGCAGCACTCGGACCGGAGGGCGCTACGAGCAGTACTTC; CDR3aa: CASSTRTGGRYEQYF
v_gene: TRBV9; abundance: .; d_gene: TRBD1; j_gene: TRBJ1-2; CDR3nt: TGTGCCAGCAGCGTAGGGACAGGTCCAAACTATGGCTACACCTTC; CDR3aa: CASSVGTGPNYGYTF
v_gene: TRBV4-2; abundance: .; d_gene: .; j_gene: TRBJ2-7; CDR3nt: TGTGCCAGCAGCCAAGATGGGGCAGGGTCACCCTACGAGCAGTACTTC; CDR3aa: CASSQDGAGSPYEQYF
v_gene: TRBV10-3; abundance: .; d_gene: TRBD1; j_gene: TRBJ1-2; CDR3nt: TGTGCCATCAGTGATCCAGGGACAGGAATTAACTATGGCTACACCTTC; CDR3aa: CAISDPGTGINYGYTF
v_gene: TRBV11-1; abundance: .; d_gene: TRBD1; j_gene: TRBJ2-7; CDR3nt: TGTGCCAGCAGGCTGACAGGGGGATCCTACGAGCAGTACTTC; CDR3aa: CASRLTGGSYEQYF
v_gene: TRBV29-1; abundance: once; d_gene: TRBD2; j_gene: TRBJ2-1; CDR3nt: TGCAGCGCCCCGGGGTTTGGGGGGGGATCCTACAATGAGCAGTTCTTC; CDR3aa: CSAPGFGGGSYNEQFF
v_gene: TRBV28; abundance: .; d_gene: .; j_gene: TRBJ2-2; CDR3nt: TGTGCCAGCCGGGGAGGACGAGGAGGCGGGGAGCTGTTTTTT; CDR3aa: CASRGGRGGGELFF
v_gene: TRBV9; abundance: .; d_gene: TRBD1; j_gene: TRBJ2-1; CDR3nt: TGTGCCAGCAGCCTAGACAGGGGGAGCTACAATGAGCAGTTCTTC; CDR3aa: CASSLDRGSYNEQFF
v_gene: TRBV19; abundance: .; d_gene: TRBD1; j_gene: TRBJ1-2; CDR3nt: TGTGCCAGTGAGACAGGGCGGGACTATGGCTACACCTTC; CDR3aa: CASETGRDYGYTF
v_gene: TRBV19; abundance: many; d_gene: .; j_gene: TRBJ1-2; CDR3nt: TGTGCCAGTAGTATAGTCGGCGGGCCTAACTATGGCTACACCTTC; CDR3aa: CASSIVGGPNYGYTF